What follows are 15 T cell receptor beta chains derived from one specimen sequenced in a study of T cells in Graves' hyperthyroidism and ophthalmopathy. The CDR3 regions of TCR beta were amplified from RNA transcripts. Initially, a first-round RT-PCR of the TCR CDR3 employed the HTBI primer set. TCRdb itself ran the multiplex PCR reads through MiXCR, one entry per CDR3 protein. The sample yields a few hundred thousand distinct CDR3 sequences, roughly a fifth seen once. The sequenced sample consisted of blood. These receptors all stem from a woman between 50 and 59 years old with Graves' hyperthyroidism.

This clonotype was observed many times. The rearrangement links TRBV28 to TRBJ2-7; 7 bases agree with TRBD1. The CDR3 sequence is 13 residues long. Germline-derived CDR1 and CDR2 are MDHEN and SYDVKM. The ends lost 6 bases at V and 5 bases at J; junction bases unmatched: 7. Here the CDR3 DNA reads TGTGCCAGCAGCCCCAGGGGGTTAGACGAGCAGTACTTC. Translated, it gives CASSPRGLDEQYF.

This clonotype was counted between two and nine times. The chain combines TRBV5-6 with TRBJ2-4, with a weak D call TRBD2 (5 bases). Per germline, CDR1 SGHDT and CDR2 YYEEEE. The CDR3 length is 17 residues. Trimming cost V 0 bases and J 2 bases, with 15 bases left between them. CDR3 sequence reads: CASSLALTGVTKNIQYF. The CDR3 region has the DNA TGTGCCAGCAGCTTGGCTCTGACCGGGGTAACCAAAAACATTCAGTACTTC. The complete variable domain, with remaining parts taken from reference TRBV5-6 and TRBJ2-4, reads DAGVTQSPTHLIKTRGQQVTLRCSPKSGHDTVSWYQQALGQGPQFIFQYYEEEERQRGNFPDRFSGHQFPNYSSELNVNALLLGDSALYLCASSLALTGVTKNIQYFGAGTRLSVL.

This clonotype was seen repeatedly, ten times or more. The rearrangement joins TRBV2 to TRBJ2-4, with 7 bases that match TRBD1. This CDR3 is 14 amino acids long. J gave up 6 bases and V 6 bases, and 8 bases lay outside the gene matches. Germline-derived CDR1 and CDR2 are SNHLY and FYNNEI. CDR3 sequence: CASSRDSRLNIQYF. The CDR3, as DNA: TGTGCCAGCAGCAGGGACAGTCGCCTAAACATTCAGTACTTC.

Details on this clonotype: A read error may explain this, as a much larger clone is one base away. The chain links TRBV7-3 to TRBJ2-7, with 9 bases matching TRBD1. Germline values: CDR1 SGHTA, CDR2 FQGTGA. CDR3 length: 14 residues. V was clipped by 5 bases and J by 5 bases; unmatched bases: 7. CDR3 sequence (DNA): TGTGCCAGCAGCCCATGGACAGGGGTAGACGAGCAGTACTTC. Its translation: CASSPWTGVDEQYF.

This clonotype was recorded at least ten times. In DNA form, the CDR3 reads TGCAGCTCGGGGGGGGGACAGGGGCTCACTGAAGCTTTCTTT. Translating gives CSSGGGQGLTEAFF. This chain joins TRBV29-1 and TRBJ1-1, with TRBD1 identical over 10 bases. Germline CDR1 is SQVTM and CDR2 is ANQGSEA. This CDR3 contains 14 residues. V lost 8 bases, J lost 4 bases, and 10 bases stayed unmatched.

The chain has TRBV2 and TRBJ1-1, with D hard to call. Looked up from germline, CDR1 is SNHLY and CDR2 is FYNNEI. V lost 6 bases and J lost 3, with 14 bases in between. The CDR3 totals 14 residues. CDR3 in amino acids: CASSLQRIYTEAFF. The CDR3, as DNA: TGTGCCAGCAGCCTACAGCGGATCTACACTGAAGCTTTCTTT.

Many counts were recorded for this clonotype. The genes are TRBV6-1 and TRBJ2-7, with 7 bases aligning to TRBD1. The J segment lost 6 bases and the V segment lost 3 bases, leaving 11 bases of the junction unmatched. The CDR3 has 15 residues. Germline CDR1 and CDR2: MNHNS and SASEGT. The CDR3 bases are TGTGCCAGCAGTGAGCCGGGACAGATATTGAGCGAGCAGTACTTC. It is translated as CASSEPGQILSEQYF.

V usage is TRBV20-1 and J usage is TRBJ2-1; either TRBD1 or TRBD2 may fit D (6 bases each). Germline loops: CDR1 DFQATT, CDR2 SNEGSKA (reference sequence). This CDR3 spans 14 amino acids. The germline V and J ends were trimmed by 0 bases and 7 bases, with 13 bases remaining between them. CDR3 coding DNA: TGCAGTGCTAGAGATCGGGGGCTACTTAATGAGCAGTTCTTC. This gives the protein CSARDRGLLNEQFF.

This clonotype was recorded many times. This chain uses TRBV3-1 with TRBJ2-7; tentative D call: TRBD1 (6 bases). CDR3 length: 16 amino acids. The germline CDR1 and CDR2 sequences are LGHDT and YNNKEL (reference sequence). The ends were cut back, 0 bases at V and 6 bases at J, with 18 bases in the middle. CDR3 sequence: CASSQDLAGAFSEQYF. In DNA form, the CDR3 reads TGTGCCAGCAGCCAAGATCTTGCAGGGGCTTTCTCCGAGCAGTACTTC.

The V call is TRBV28, the J call TRBJ1-2; D possibly corresponds to TRBD1 (5 bases). V lost 6 bases and J lost 5, with 19 bases in between. There are 15 residues in the CDR3. Germline CDR1 reads MDHEN; CDR2 reads SYDVKM. The chain's CDR3 is CASRIGAERPYGYTF. The CDR3 bases are TGTGCCAGCAGGATCGGGGCAGAAAGGCCTTATGGCTACACCTTC.

This clonotype has only one observation. This chain joins TRBV2 and TRBJ2-7; maybe TRBD2 (6 bases). Trimming cost V 5 bases and J 3 bases, with 17 bases left between them. The CDR3 runs 15 residues. Germline V gene sequence: CDR1 SNHLY, CDR2 FYNNEI. Here the CDR3 DNA reads TGTGCCAGCAGTTTGGTACTAGCCCCCATCTACGAGCAGTACTTC. This translates into CASSLVLAPIYEQYF.

The chain couples TRBV5-1 to TRBJ2-5; 11 bases align to TRBD2. With V trimmed by 3 bases and J by 7 bases, 8 bases remained unmatched. CDR3 length: 15 amino acids. Germline V gene sequence: CDR1 SGHRS, CDR2 YFSETQ. DNA for the CDR3: TGCGCCAGCAGCTCCCCTAGCGGGGGGTATGGGACCCAGTACTTC. Translation: CASSSPSGGYGTQYF.

This clonotype appeared many times. This chain uses TRBV6-6 with TRBJ1-2; D is unclear. V gave up 0 bases and J gave up 6 bases, with 8 bases separating them. Germline V CDR1 and CDR2: MNHNY, SVGAGI (reference sequence). The CDR3 totals 13 residues. The CDR3 loop reads CASSYSSHDGYTF. In nucleotides, the CDR3 is TGTGCCAGCAGTTACTCGAGTCATGATGGCTACACCTTC.

This clonotype was observed at least ten times. This CDR3 is CASTMAYEQYF. In DNA form, the CDR3 reads TGTGCCAGTACGATGGCCTACGAGCAGTACTTC. The chain couples TRBV12-3 or TRBV12-4 to TRBJ2-7; unclear D gene. The length of the CDR3 is 11 residues. V lost 9 bases to trimming and J lost 2 bases, with 8 bases between them.

The V and J genes are TRBV18 and TRBJ1-6; the D gene is possibly TRBD1 (5 bases). The CDR3 runs 14 residues. V shed 4 bases and J shed 9 bases, with 13 bases lying between them. The germline gives CDR1 KGHSH, CDR2 LQKENI. The CDR3 sequence: CASSQDSHSSPLHF. The DNA for the CDR3 is TGTGCCAGCTCACAAGACAGCCACTCTTCACCCCTCCACTTT.